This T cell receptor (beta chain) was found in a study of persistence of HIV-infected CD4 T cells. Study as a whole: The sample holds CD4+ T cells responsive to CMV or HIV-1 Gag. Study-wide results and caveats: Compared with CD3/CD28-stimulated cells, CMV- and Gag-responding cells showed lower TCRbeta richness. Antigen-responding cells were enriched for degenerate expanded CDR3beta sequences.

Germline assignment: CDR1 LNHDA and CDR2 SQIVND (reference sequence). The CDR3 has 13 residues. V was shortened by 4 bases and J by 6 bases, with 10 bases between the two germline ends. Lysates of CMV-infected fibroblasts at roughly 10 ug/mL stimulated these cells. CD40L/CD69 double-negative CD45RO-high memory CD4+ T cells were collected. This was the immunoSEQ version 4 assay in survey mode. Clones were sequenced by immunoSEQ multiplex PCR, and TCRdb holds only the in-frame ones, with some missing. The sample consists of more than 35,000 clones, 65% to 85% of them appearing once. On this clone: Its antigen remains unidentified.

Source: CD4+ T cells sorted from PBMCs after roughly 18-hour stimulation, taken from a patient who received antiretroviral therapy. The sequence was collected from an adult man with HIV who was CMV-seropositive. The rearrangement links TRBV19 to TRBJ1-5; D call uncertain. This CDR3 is CASSTLEAQPQHF. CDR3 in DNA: TGTGCCAGTAGTACTTTAGAGGCTCAGCCCCAGCATTTT.